This TCR beta chain was obtained from a study of Graves' ophthalmopathy and Graves' hyperthyroidism. Amplification targeted the TCR beta CDR3 regions, with RNA transcripts as the source material. HTBI primers primed a first-round RT-PCR, and a second-round multiplex PCR followed. TCRdb passed the multiplex PCR reads through MiXCR, listing each CDR3 protein once. The sample shows about 640,000 distinct CDR3 sequences, about 40% of them seen only once. The sample was peripheral blood. The TCR originated in an adult man with Graves' ophthalmopathy.

CDR3 amino acids: CASRAGVYEQYF. The DNA of the CDR3 is TGTGCCAGCAGAGCAGGAGTGTACGAGCAGTACTTC. The chain combines TRBV25-1 with TRBJ2-7, with D unclear. Germline CDR1 MGHDK, CDR2 SYGVNS. The V end lost 6 bases, the J end lost 4 bases, and 10 bases lay between the germline ends. CDR3 size: 12 residues.